A selection of T cell receptor beta chains follows, all from one sample in a study of blood T cell repertoires in COVID-19. Some clones are missing from TCRdb's copy, which holds only in-frame ones; the method was immunoSEQ multiplex PCR. The data contain around 160,000 clones, approximately 78% of them seen just once; the ten biggest clones take up approximately 11%. Input material: peripheral blood. Receptors were obtained from a human donor in a cohort sampled during active COVID-19. CDR3s include the opening cysteine and the closing phenylalanine or tryptophan. D genes are given only for firm matches. Clone size appears in some rows only: once, few, many, or a class for an expanded clone.

V gene: TRBV19; CDR3 length: 15; J gene: TRBJ2-1; D gene: -; clone size: -; CDR3 protein: CASSMGRSSYNEQFF; CDR3 DNA: TGTGCCAGTAGTATGGGGCGTAGCTCCTACAATGAGCAGTTCTTC
V gene: TRBV24-1; CDR3 length: 15; J gene: TRBJ2-5; D gene: -; clone size: -; CDR3 protein: CATSDLQAYKETQYF; CDR3 DNA: TGTGCCACCAGTGATTTGCAGGCCTACAAAGAGACCCAGTACTTC
V gene: TRBV18; CDR3 length: 15; J gene: TRBJ1-4; D gene: -; clone size: -; CDR3 protein: CASSPGGALNEKLFF; CDR3 DNA: TGTGCCAGCTCACCGGGCGGGGCCCTTAATGAAAAACTGTTTTTT
V gene: TRBV9; CDR3 length: 17; J gene: TRBJ2-2; D gene: TRBD1; clone size: few; CDR3 protein: CASRETGGAYGTGELFF; CDR3 DNA: TGTGCCAGCAGAGAAACAGGGGGCGCATATGGCACCGGGGAGCTGTTTTTT
V gene: TRBV5-1; CDR3 length: 14; J gene: TRBJ2-7; D gene: -; clone size: -; CDR3 protein: CASSQHPTGYEQYF; CDR3 DNA: TGCGCCAGCAGCCAGCATCCGACAGGATACGAGCAGTACTTC
V gene: TRBV27; CDR3 length: 15; J gene: TRBJ2-7; D gene: -; clone size: -; CDR3 protein: CASSLGADVTYEQYF; CDR3 DNA: TGTGCCAGCAGTTTAGGGGCGGATGTTACCTACGAGCAGTACTTC
V gene: TRBV28; CDR3 length: 14; J gene: TRBJ1-5; D gene: -; clone size: once; CDR3 protein: CASSFRRPNQPQHF; CDR3 DNA: TGTGCCAGCAGTTTTCGCAGGCCCAATCAGCCCCAGCATTTT
V gene: TRBV6-5; CDR3 length: 16; J gene: TRBJ2-5; D gene: TRBD2; clone size: -; CDR3 protein: CASSYKASGAYTAQYF; CDR3 DNA: TGTGCCAGCAGTTATAAGGCTAGCGGGGCCTATACGGCCCAGTACTTC
V gene: TRBV23-1; CDR3 length: 14; J gene: TRBJ2-2; D gene: TRBD1; clone size: -; CDR3 protein: CASPDRGLVGELFF; CDR3 DNA: TGCGCCAGCCCGGACAGGGGCTTGGTCGGGGAGCTGTTTTTT
V gene: TRBV7-8; CDR3 length: 15; J gene: TRBJ1-2; D gene: TRBD1; clone size: -; CDR3 protein: CASSAYRDREDGYTF; CDR3 DNA: TGTGCCAGCAGCGCTTACCGGGACAGGGAGGACGGCTACACCTTC
V gene: TRBV2; CDR3 length: 12; J gene: TRBJ1-2; D gene: -; clone size: few; CDR3 protein: CASSDRQHGYTF; CDR3 DNA: TGTGCCAGCAGTGATAGACAACATGGCTACACCTTC
V gene: TRBV6-6; CDR3 length: 20; J gene: TRBJ2-2; D gene: TRBD1; clone size: -; CDR3 protein: CASSLKGQGRRFANTGELFF; CDR3 DNA: TGTGCCAGCAGCCTAAAAGGACAGGGAAGAAGGTTCGCGAACACCGGGGAGCTGTTTTTT
V gene: TRBV27; CDR3 length: 17; J gene: TRBJ1-5; D gene: TRBD1; clone size: medium-sized; CDR3 protein: CASSLSTGQGSNQPQHF; CDR3 DNA: TGTGCCAGCAGTTTATCAACGGGACAGGGTAGCAATCAGCCCCAGCATTTT
V gene: TRBV7-9; CDR3 length: 14; J gene: TRBJ1-5; D gene: -; clone size: -; CDR3 protein: CASSFGPGYQPQHF; CDR3 DNA: TGTGCCAGCAGCTTCGGCCCGGGGTATCAGCCCCAGCATTTT
V gene: TRBV4-3; CDR3 length: 17; J gene: TRBJ2-1; D gene: TRBD2; clone size: once; CDR3 protein: CASSPDAAGGSYNEQFF; CDR3 DNA: TGCGCCAGCAGCCCAGACGCAGCGGGAGGCTCCTACAATGAGCAGTTCTTC